This T cell receptor beta chain was documented in a study of blood T cell repertoires in COVID-19. Generated by immunoSEQ multiplex PCR, the TCRdb table keeps only in-frame clones and is missing some. The sample yields approximately 260,000 clones, approximately 91% seen once. The V gene's germline CDR1 is SQVTM and CDR2 ANQGSEA. Germline trimming cut 6 bases from V and 14 bases from J; bases unmatched to any gene: 20. The CDR3 length is 15 residues. Specimen: peripheral blood. The TCR originated in a woman aged 40 to 50 who had recovered from COVID-19. The rearrangement uses TRBV29-1 and TRBJ2-1, with 9 nucleotides matching TRBD2. For the CDR3, the DNA is TGCAGCGTCGCTGGGTTGGGACTAGCCCACCCAGGCGAGTTCTTC. Amino acids: CSVAGLGLAHPGEFF.